A selection of T cell receptor beta chains follows, all from one sample in a study of T cells in Graves' hyperthyroidism and ophthalmopathy. TCRdb itself ran the multiplex PCR reads through MiXCR, one entry per CDR3 protein. The data show hundreds of thousands of distinct CDR3 sequences, with roughly 17% seen just once and around 3.9% held by the top ten. Sequenced sample: blood. These receptors were collected from a young woman with Graves' hyperthyroidism. Both conserved end residues are part of each CDR3. The D gene is left open where the match is weak. Size tells how often a clone was seen (once, few, many) or the class of an expanded clone, and some rows leave it out.

V	length	D	J	size	DNA	CDR3
TRBV20-1	14	.	TRBJ1-5	.	TGCAGTGCCGCGGAGGGTTGGGCAAATCAGCCCCAGCATTTT	CSAAEGWANQPQHF
TRBV7-9	14	TRBD1	TRBJ2-7	few	TGTGCCAGCAGCACCAGGGACAGCTCCTACGAGCAGTACTTC	CASSTRDSSYEQYF
TRBV7-9	22	.	TRBJ2-1	.	TGTGCCAGCAGCTTCCCCCGGTCGGACAGATTGCGGGAGAGCCCCACCTACAATGAGCAGTTCTTC	CASSFPRSDRLRESPTYNEQFF
TRBV9	16	.	TRBJ2-2	many	TGTGCCAGCACTGGGGGCGCGGGAGCGAACACCGGGGAGCTGTTTTTT	CASTGGAGANTGELFF
TRBV20-1	15	.	TRBJ1-3	few	TGCAGTGCCCAGGGGTGGGGACGTACTGGAAACACCATATATTTT	CSAQGWGRTGNTIYF
TRBV19	15	TRBD1	TRBJ2-5	.	TGTGCCAGTAGCCTAAGGACAGGGGGAAAAGAGACCCAGTACTTC	CASSLRTGGKETQYF
TRBV12-3/TRBV12-4	14	.	TRBJ1-2	many	TGTGCCAGCAGTCGCATTCCCCGCGGGAATGGCTACACCTTC	CASSRIPRGNGYTF
TRBV18	12	.	TRBJ2-7	many	TGTGCCAGCTCACCTGGCGGTAGCGAGCAGTACTTC	CASSPGGSEQYF
TRBV7-2	16	TRBD1	TRBJ1-6	few	TGTGCCAGCAGCCTTAGACAGGGGGCTCGGAATTCACCCCTCCACTTT	CASSLRQGARNSPLHF
TRBV19	15	.	TRBJ1-5	few	TGTGCCAGTAGTATAGGGTCATCGAGCAATCAGCCCCAGCATTTT	CASSIGSSSNQPQHF
TRBV5-1	14	TRBD2	TRBJ2-7	many	TGCGCCAGCATGATTGGGACTAGCGAGTACGAGCAGTACTTC	CASMIGTSEYEQYF
TRBV29-1	17	.	TRBJ2-6	few	TGCAGCGTCACCCGCATGGTGAATCGCTCTGGGGCCAACGTCCTGACTTTC	CSVTRMVNRSGANVLTF
TRBV6-5	15	.	TRBJ2-5	few	TGTGCCAGCAGTTACGTGGGGCTGGTTAAAGAGACCCAGTACTTC	CASSYVGLVKETQYF
TRBV20-1	17	TRBD1	TRBJ2-1	few	TGCAGTGCTCGAGGTCTCCTTGTGACAGGGGTGATTAATGAGCAGTTCTTC	CSARGLLVTGVINEQFF
TRBV7-3	14	.	TRBJ1-1	.	TGTGCCAGCGGGGGACGGGGGACTACCGGTGAAGCTTTCTTT	CASGGRGTTGEAFF